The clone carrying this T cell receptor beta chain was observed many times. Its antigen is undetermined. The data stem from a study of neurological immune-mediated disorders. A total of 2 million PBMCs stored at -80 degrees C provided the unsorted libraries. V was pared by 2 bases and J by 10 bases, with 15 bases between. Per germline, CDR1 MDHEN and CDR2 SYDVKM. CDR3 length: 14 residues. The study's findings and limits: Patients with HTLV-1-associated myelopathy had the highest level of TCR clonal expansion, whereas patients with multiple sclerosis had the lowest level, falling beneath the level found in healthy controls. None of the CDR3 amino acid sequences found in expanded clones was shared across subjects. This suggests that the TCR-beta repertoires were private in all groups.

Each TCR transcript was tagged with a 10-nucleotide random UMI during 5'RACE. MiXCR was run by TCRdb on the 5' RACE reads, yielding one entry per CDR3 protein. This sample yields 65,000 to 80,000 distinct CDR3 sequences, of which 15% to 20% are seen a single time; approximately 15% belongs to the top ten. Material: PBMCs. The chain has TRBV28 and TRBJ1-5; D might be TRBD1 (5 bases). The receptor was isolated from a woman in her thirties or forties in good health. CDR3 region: CASSLGTEGHPQHF. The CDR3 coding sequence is TGTGCCAGCAGTTTAGGGACGGAGGGTCACCCCCAGCATTTT.